This T cell receptor beta chain was obtained from a study of blood T cell repertoires in COVID-19 (dated by TCRdb to 2020 to 2022). With respect to the entire study: Samples from collaborators originated in the United States, Italy and Spain and spanned both the acute and convalescent phases of COVID-19. The sample metadata nearly always contained a de-identified subject ID, COVID-19 status, age in years and sex. The repertoires were released in a freely available public database intended as a resource for research on the immune response to SARS-CoV-2. Samples were obtained from the ongoing ImmuneRACE study (first 160 participants) and from about 1,300 subjects provided by 6 global collaborators. The material from the prospective study consisted of cDNA or gDNA derived from T cells, B-cell-depleted T cells, or PBMCs. Subjects who had been exposed to COVID-19, were actively infected with it, or had recovered from it provided the deeply sampled blood TCRbeta repertoires that made up the dataset. Where available, HLA class I and class II types were taken from metadata supplied by the sample provider and were not determined by assay-based typing.

The germline V gene yields MGHRA for CDR1 and YSYEKL for CDR2. V trim: 1 base; J trim: 4 bases; unmatched bases: 10. From cysteine to phenylalanine, the CDR3 is 18 amino acids long. Solely the CDR3 DNA is kept, with 54 bases framed from the first base. Comments on this clone: Its recognized antigen is unknown. No per-base quality is available; no much larger clone lies one base away.

The immunoSEQ Assay, a bias-controlled multiplex PCR, was used to amplify TCRbeta CDR3 regions from genomic DNA. The original pipeline was this. Within the assay, amplification of reference gene primers was used to estimate how many nucleated cells each sample contained. To quantify the absolute abundance of each unique TCRbeta CDR3 rearrangement, sequence reads were collapsed and filtered. For each sample, productive Simpson clonality was calculated by taking the square root of Simpson's diversity index across productive rearrangements. As stored in TCRdb, this immuneACCESS dataset retains in-frame rearrangements with V and J assigned. A fraction of the clones does not appear; measured against another copy, unresolved V genes explain less than half of the discrepancy, and the remainder lacks a known reason. That table furnishes V, J and clone size, whereas the DNA furnished D and trimming. The sample table lists more than 300,000 clones, about 91% of them with a count of one. 1.5% to 2% of the sample rests with the top ten.

In Seattle, one collaborating source enrolled patients while the infection was active and tracked those patients longitudinally over the course of disease. Whole blood was collected in K2EDTA tubes by collaborating institutions according to the institutions' own protocols. For TCRbeta analysis, collaborators shipped samples as frozen whole blood, isolated PBMCs, or DNA extracted from either of those sample types. Here is what the overall study found, with its caveats: The amount of clinical and demographic metadata varied by source and participant and was provided uncurated.

Sequenced: peripheral blood. This sequence was found in a woman aged 25 to 39 with COVID-19, enrolled during active disease. The rearrangement joined TRBV4-1 to TRBJ2-3; 11 bases in the middle match TRBD2. The CDR3 here reads CASSQGLLAGGVSDTQYF. The DNA sequence is given as TGCGCCAGCAGCCAAGGATTGCTAGCGGGGGGCGTCTCAGATACGCAGTATTTT.